This TCR beta chain was sequenced in a study of T-cell reconstitution after alpha-beta-depleted transplantation in children. The study, taken as a whole, reports: Counts and diversity of T cells one year after transplant came mostly from newly produced T cells.

Trimming removed 2 bases from V and 3 bases from J, with 16 bases in between. This CDR3 is built from 15 residues. Per germline, CDR1 SQVTM and CDR2 ANQGSEA. With respect to this clonotype: The antigen remains undetermined.

This sample's TCRbeta library carried unique molecular identifier barcodes. MiXCR was run by TCRdb on the PCR reads, yielding one entry per CDR3 protein. Of around 130,000 distinct CDR3 sequences listed, about 9.6% are singletons. The sequenced sample was PBMCs, mostly from graft donor cells, obtained 180 days after TCRalphabeta/CD19-depleted stem cell transplant. The sequence was collected from a girl under two years old who had a stem cell transplant for combined immunodeficiency, so the T cells may come from the graft donor. The chain links TRBV29-1 to TRBJ1-1; no firm D call. The CDR3 is CSVENSRGADTEAFF. Written as DNA, the CDR3 is TGCAGCGTTGAAAATTCGAGAGGTGCGGACACTGAAGCTTTCTTT.